The 3 T cell receptor beta chains below all came from one sample that was sequenced in a study of blood T cell repertoires in COVID-19 (dated by TCRdb to 2018 to 2021). The method was the immunoSEQ multiplex PCR assay. Here the immuneACCESS table is served through TCRdb, limited to in-frame sequences with V and J called. Missing clones are a known gap in these copies; in checked studies unresolved V genes cover under half, and the rest lacks a known reason. The sample table records under 30,000 clones; around 88% of these occur just once. The ten largest clones capture about a sixth of the sample. The sample taken for sequencing was peripheral blood. The receptors originated from a human donor with acute or convalescent COVID-19. The donor label of this sample is uncertain.

The V and J genes are TRBV29-1 and TRBJ2-1; 8 bases are a match to TRBD2. The J segment lost 6 bases and the V segment lost 3 bases, leaving 1 base of the junction unmatched. The CDR3 covers 12 residues. CDR1 is SQVTM, CDR2 ANQGSEA, per germline. For the CDR3, the DNA is TGCAGCGTTGACGCGGGAGGCAATGAGCAGTTCTTC. It yields the protein CSVDAGGNEQFF.

The J gene is TRBJ2-1, the V gene TRBV18; 7 nucleotides line up with TRBD2. The CDR3 sequence is 15 residues long. In germline, CDR1 is KGHSH, CDR2 LQKENI. With V trimmed by 2 bases and J by 9 bases, 10 bases remained unmatched. The CDR3 protein is CASSPDQGLNIEQFF. CDR3 in DNA: TGTGCCAGCTCACCAGATCAGGGACTAAATATTGAGCAGTTCTTC. The complete variable domain, with remaining parts taken from reference TRBV18 and TRBJ2-1, reads NAGVMQNPRHLVRRRGQEARLRCSPMKGHSHVYWYRQLPEEGLKFMVYLQKENIIDESGMPKERFSAEFPKEGPSILRIQQVVRGDSAAYFCASSPDQGLNIEQFFGPGTRLTVL.

The V gene is TRBV4-2, the J gene TRBJ1-2; D is possibly TRBD1 (5 bases). Germline values: CDR1 LGHNA, CDR2 YNFKEQ. The CDR3 sequence is 13 residues long. The V gene lost 2 bases and the J gene lost 3 bases, with 7 bases spanning the gap. CDR3 in DNA: TGTGCCAGCAGCCAACGGGGGGACTATGGCTACACCTTC. This gives the protein CASSQRGDYGYTF.